This T cell receptor (beta chain) was recorded in a study of OX40 agonist ivuxolimab in advanced cancers. Study observations and caveats: It was also the case that some nonresponders had low normalized T-cell clonal expansion. Researchers report that CD8+ T cells had, on average, more expanded clones than CD4+. With doses of 0.1 to 3.0 mg/kg, CD4+ and CD8+ blood T cells had undergone clonal expansion by week 6.

V lost 2 bases, J lost 3 bases, and 11 bases lay in between. Germline values: CDR1 MNHEY, CDR2 SVGAGI. The CDR3 sequence is 14 residues long. As for this clone: Antigen unknown.

The method was immunoSEQ multiplex PCR; TCRdb's version includes in-frame clones alone and lacks a portion of them. The sample holds tens of thousands of clones, 75% to 95% seen once. This clonotype originated in an adult with an advanced solid tumor such as melanoma, head and neck, liver or kidney cancer. The gene calls are TRBV6-5 and TRBJ2-7, with no clear D. The starting material was CD4+ or CD8+ T cells sorted from blood, obtained in a trial of the OX40 agonist ivuxolimab. CDR3 in amino acids: CASSYLGERYEQYF. In DNA form, the CDR3 reads TGTGCCAGCAGTTACCTCGGTGAGCGCTACGAGCAGTACTTC.